This entry lists 18 T cell receptor beta chains sequenced from one sample in a study of cytomegalovirus exposure and HLA in healthy donors. A multiplex PCR was run with 60 Vbeta primers and 13 Jbeta primers. Data came from immunoSEQ multiplex PCR; TCRdb stores just in-frame clones and leaves some out. The table has 150,000 or so clones, 80% seen once. Sequenced material: PBMCs. The source is a woman between 40 and 55 years old in good health and CMV-seronegative.

The chain has TRBV9 and TRBJ2-1; TRBD2 matches at 12 bases. The CDR3 length is 18 residues. Trimming removed 3 bases from V and 3 bases from J; junction bases left unmatched: 10. CDR1 and CDR2 (germline): SGDLS, YYNGEE. The CDR3: CASSAHPPGLAGYNEQFF. In nucleotides, the CDR3 is TGTGCCAGCAGCGCCCATCCTCCGGGACTAGCGGGCTACAATGAGCAGTTCTTC.

This clone turned up a few times. This chain connects TRBV5-1 to TRBJ1-3; 10 positions match TRBD1. CDR3 length equals 13 residues. Germline CDR1 reads SGHRS; CDR2 reads YFSETQ. J lost 8 bases, V lost 4 bases, and 3 bases had no gene match. CDR3 sequence (DNA): TGCGCCAGCAGCGGAGGACAGGGGGACACCATATATTTT. Protein sequence: CASSGGQGDTIYF. The full variable domain, in which reference TRBV5-1 and TRBJ1-3 provide the parts outside the CDR3, is KAGVTQTPRYLIKTRGQQVTLSCSPISGHRSVSWYQQTPGQGLQFLFEYFSETQRNKGNFPGRFSGRQFSNSRSEMNVSTLELGDSALYLCASSGGQGDTIYFGEGSWLTVV.

In this sample, this clone turned up a few times. The CDR3 here is CASSLFPGAGYTF. The CDR3 DNA sequence: TGTGCCAGCAGTTTATTTCCAGGGGCGGGCTACACCTTC. This chain connects TRBV28 to TRBJ1-2; the D gene is possibly TRBD1 (6 bases). This CDR3 region has 13 residues. Trimming removed 1 base at V and 8 bases at J, with 11 bases between. The germline gives CDR1 MDHEN, CDR2 SYDVKM.

This rearrangement joins TRBV4-2 to TRBJ1-2; D perhaps matches TRBD1 (5 bases). From germline, CDR1 is LGHNA and CDR2 YNFKEQ. V shed 0 bases and J shed 5 bases, with 25 bases lying between them. CDR3 length: 19 amino acids. The CDR3 reads CASSQDPPDRWTRGYGYTF. The CDR3 DNA sequence: TGTGCCAGCAGCCAAGATCCCCCCGACAGATGGACTAGAGGGTATGGCTACACCTTC.

V is TRBV28 and J is TRBJ2-3; D gene unclear. CDR1 and CDR2 from the germline V gene are MDHEN and SYDVKM. Trimming cost V 3 bases and J 14 bases, with 15 bases left between them. This CDR3 is 12 amino acids long. CDR3 DNA sequence: TGTGCCAGCAGTTTTTCATCTGGCTTTTTGTATTTT. Translating gives CASSFSSGFLYF.

This rearrangement joins TRBV7-2 to TRBJ2-1, with 14 bases identical to TRBD2. Germline V CDR1 and CDR2: SGHTA, FQGNSA. The ends lost 3 bases at V and 3 bases at J; junction bases unmatched: 7. The CDR3 loop spans 18 amino acids. The DNA for the CDR3 is TGTGCCAGCAGCTTGGGACTAGCGGGAGCCCCCTACTACAATGAGCAGTTCTTC. Its protein is CASSLGLAGAPYYNEQFF.

In its sample, this clone was seen once. CDR3 region: CASSLNRLGAFF. The CDR3 nucleotides are TGTGCCAGCAGCTTAAACAGGCTAGGTGCTTTCTTT. J is TRBJ1-1 and V is TRBV7-2; D is possibly TRBD1 (5 bases). The CDR3 runs 12 residues. CDR1 is SGHTA and CDR2 is FQGNSA in the germline V gene. The V end lost 2 bases, the J end lost 11 bases, and 12 bases lay between the germline ends.

This clone appeared a few times. The V and J genes are TRBV4-1 and TRBJ1-5; D unresolved. The CDR3 has 15 residues. Per the germline V gene, CDR1 is MGHRA and CDR2 is YSYEKL. V lost 4 bases and J lost 7, with 17 bases in between. CDR3 nucleotides: TGCGCCAGCAGCCGGGAGGAGGGTAGCCCGCAGCCCCAGCATTTT. It specifies CASSREEGSPQPQHF.

V and J are TRBV7-2 and TRBJ2-7; D call uncertain. The CDR3 loop spans 14 amino acids. Trimming cost V 5 bases and J 0 bases, with 11 bases left between them. Germline values: CDR1 SGHTA, CDR2 FQGNSA. The CDR3 DNA follows: TGTGCCAGCAGCCCAATGCACAGCTCCTACGAGCAGTACTTC. Protein sequence: CASSPMHSSYEQYF. The full variable domain, in which reference TRBV7-2 and TRBJ2-7 provide the parts outside the CDR3, is GAGVSQSPSNKVTEKGKDVELRCDPISGHTALYWYRQSLGQGLEFLIYFQGNSAPDKSGLPSDRFSAERTGGSVSTLTIQRTQQEDSAVYLCASSPMHSSYEQYFGPGTRLTVT.

The chain links TRBV19 to TRBJ1-5; 11 bases are a match to TRBD1. The V gene's germline CDR1 is LNHDA and CDR2 SQIVND (reference sequence). V dropped 5 bases and J dropped 4; count of bases not matched to a gene: 7. This CDR3 contains 16 residues. DNA for the CDR3: TGTGCCAGTAGTGAGGACAGGGGGCTTAGTAATCAGCCCCAGCATTTT. Protein: CASSEDRGLSNQPQHF.

V is TRBV4-3 and J is TRBJ1-2; TRBD1 matches 7 bases. J lost 4 bases, V lost 6 bases, and 11 bases had no gene match. The CDR3 runs to 15 residues. Germline-derived CDR1 and CDR2 are LGHNA and YSLEER. CDR3 bases: TGCGCCAGCAGTCCTACCGACAGGGACACCTATGGCTACACCTTC. Protein sequence: CASSPTDRDTYGYTF.

The J gene is TRBJ1-1, the V gene TRBV6-1; possibly TRBD1 for D (5 bases). The germline gives CDR1 MNHNS, CDR2 SASEGT. V lost 3 bases and J 1 base, leaving 12 bases between the germline ends. This CDR3 has 15 amino acids. As DNA, the CDR3 is TGTGCCAGCAGTGACCCGCAGGGTTGGAACACTGAAGCTTTCTTT. Protein sequence: CASSDPQGWNTEAFF.

The V gene is TRBV11-2, the J gene TRBJ2-5; D is unclear. V was clipped by 1 base and J by 0 bases, with 9 bases between them. The CDR3 covers 15 residues. Germline assignment: CDR1 SGHAT and CDR2 FQNNGV. CDR3 loop: CASSLGSGYQETQYF. DNA for the CDR3: TGTGCCAGCAGCTTAGGGTCAGGATACCAAGAGACCCAGTACTTC.

The V and J genes are TRBV7-2 and TRBJ2-7, with TRBD1 matching over 8 bases. CDR3 size: 16 residues. Germline loops: CDR1 SGHTA, CDR2 FQGNSA. Trimming at V came to 7 bases and at J to 2 bases, leaving 13 bases not matched to a gene. CDR3 DNA sequence: TGTGCCAGCACCCTCTTCGCCGGACAGGGAGCCTACGAGCAGTACTTC. It specifies CASTLFAGQGAYEQYF.

This clone was detected once. The chain uses TRBV25-1 and TRBJ2-1, with 11 nucleotides matching TRBD2. V lost 5 bases to trimming and J lost 2 bases; unmatched junction nucleotides: 5. Germline V gives CDR1 MGHDK, CDR2 SYGVNS. The CDR3 runs 16 residues. Here the CDR3 DNA reads TGTGCCAGCAGTTCCTCTAGCGGGGGGCCCTACAATGAGCAGTTCTTC. It yields the protein CASSSSSGGPYNEQFF.

The chain has TRBV5-6 and TRBJ1-2, with 9 bases lining up with TRBD1. Germline values: CDR1 SGHDT, CDR2 YYEEEE. The CDR3 runs to 13 residues. Trimming removed 7 bases from V and 8 bases from J; junction bases left unmatched: 9. CDR3 region: CASGNRGRGGYTF. The CDR3 DNA reads as TGTGCCAGCGGAAACAGGGGGCGCGGAGGCTACACCTTC.

This chain links TRBV2 with TRBJ1-5; no clear D gene. V shed 2 bases and J shed 5 bases, with 13 bases lying between them. CDR1 and CDR2 (germline): SNHLY, FYNNEI. CDR3 length equals 15 residues. CDR3 sequence (DNA): TGTGCCAGCAGTGAATGGCGGGCTAGGGATCAGCCCCAGCATTTT. This sequence encodes CASSEWRARDQPQHF.

The J gene is TRBJ2-3, the V gene TRBV10-1; 8 nucleotides line up with TRBD1. CDR1 and CDR2 from the germline V gene are WNHNN and SYGVQD (reference sequence). The ends lost 7 bases at V and 5 bases at J; junction bases unmatched: 5. This CDR3 spans 13 amino acids. The CDR3 DNA is TGCGCCAGCAACCGAGGACAGGGAGATACGCAGTATTTT. It specifies CASNRGQGDTQYF.